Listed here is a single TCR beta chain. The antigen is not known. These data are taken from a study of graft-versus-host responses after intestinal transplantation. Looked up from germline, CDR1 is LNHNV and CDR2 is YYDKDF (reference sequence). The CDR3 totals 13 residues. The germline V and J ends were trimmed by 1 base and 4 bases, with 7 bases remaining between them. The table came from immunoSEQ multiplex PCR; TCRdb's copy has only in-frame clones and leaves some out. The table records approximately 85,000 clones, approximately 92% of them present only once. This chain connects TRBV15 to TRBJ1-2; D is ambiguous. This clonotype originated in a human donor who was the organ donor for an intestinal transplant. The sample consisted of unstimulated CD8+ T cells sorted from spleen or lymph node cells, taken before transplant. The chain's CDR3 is CATSRALGYGYTF. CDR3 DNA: TGTGCCACCAGCAGAGCACTCGGCTATGGCTACACCTTC.